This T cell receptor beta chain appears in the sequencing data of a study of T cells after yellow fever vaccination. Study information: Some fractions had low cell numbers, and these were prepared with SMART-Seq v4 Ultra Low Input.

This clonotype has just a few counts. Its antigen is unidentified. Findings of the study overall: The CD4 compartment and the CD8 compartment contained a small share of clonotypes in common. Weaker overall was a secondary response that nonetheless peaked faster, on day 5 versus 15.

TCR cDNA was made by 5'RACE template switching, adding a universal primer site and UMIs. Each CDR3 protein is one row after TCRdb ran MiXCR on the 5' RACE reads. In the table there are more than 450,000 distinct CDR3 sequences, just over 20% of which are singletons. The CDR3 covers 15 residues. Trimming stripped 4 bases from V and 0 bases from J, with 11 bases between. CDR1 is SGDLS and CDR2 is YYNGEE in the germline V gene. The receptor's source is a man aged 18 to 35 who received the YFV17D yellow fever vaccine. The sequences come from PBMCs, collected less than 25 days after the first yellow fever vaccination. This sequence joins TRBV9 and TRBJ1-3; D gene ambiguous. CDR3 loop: CASSRRGVSGNTIYF. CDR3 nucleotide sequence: TGTGCCAGCAGCCGAAGAGGAGTCTCTGGAAACACCATATATTTT.